This T cell receptor (beta chain) was captured by sequencing in a study of blood T cells in healthy people across ages. Together with a sample-barcoded 5' primer, a J-beta primer mix was included in a second PCR lasting roughly 6 to 12 cycles. From the 5' RACE reads, TCRdb called clonotypes with MiXCR, one entry per CDR3 protein. The top ten hold around 23% of the sample, which has under 750,000 distinct CDR3 sequences, roughly 48% seen once. The CDR3 runs to 13 residues. The germline V gene has CDR1 MNHNY and CDR2 SVGAGI (reference sequence). To note about this clonotype: A clone one base away is much larger, so this may be a read error.

The TCR was taken from a man aged 80 or over in good health. The chain employs TRBV6-6 and TRBJ1-2, with D perhaps TRBD1 (6 bases). The sample comprised blood. The DNA of the CDR3 is TGTGCCAGCAGTGACGCAGGGGCCTATGGCCACACCTTC. Translation gives CASSDAGAYGHTF.